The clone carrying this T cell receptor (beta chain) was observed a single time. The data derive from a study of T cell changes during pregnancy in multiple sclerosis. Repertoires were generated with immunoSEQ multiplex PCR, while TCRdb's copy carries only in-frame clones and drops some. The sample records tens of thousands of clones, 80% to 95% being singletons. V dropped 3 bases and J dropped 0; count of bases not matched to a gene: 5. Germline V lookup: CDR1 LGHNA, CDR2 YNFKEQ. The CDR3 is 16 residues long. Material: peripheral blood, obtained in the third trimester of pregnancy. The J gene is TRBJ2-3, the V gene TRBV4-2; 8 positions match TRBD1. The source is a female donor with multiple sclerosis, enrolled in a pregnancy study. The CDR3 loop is CASSHGQGFSTDTQYF. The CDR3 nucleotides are TGTGCCAGCAGCCACGGACAGGGATTTAGCACAGATACGCAGTATTTT.